This record covers a single T cell receptor (beta chain). Antigen: not known. This sample stems from a study of cytomegalovirus exposure and HLA in healthy donors. Study-wide points: Using a false discovery rate of 0.05, a later analysis showed that approximately 17,000 TCR beta sequences were associated with HLA alleles. Later analysis found that TCR beta chains associated with HLA were more clonally expanded than other, equally common chains. There were some public TCRs occurring in many donors, but most TCR sequences were rare.

Researchers ran the PCR with 60 Vbeta and 13 Jbeta primers. Produced via immunoSEQ multiplex PCR; TCRdb's table is partial and in-frame only. The table records about 92,000 clones, around 85% of them present only once. Looked up from germline, CDR1 is MGHDK and CDR2 is SYGVNS. V lost 4 bases to trimming and J lost 10 bases, with 19 bases between them. This CDR3 contains 14 residues. The source of this sequence is a girl aged 2 to 10 in good health and CMV-seropositive. Input material: PBMCs. This chain connects TRBV25-1 to TRBJ1-1; perhaps TRBD1 as D (6 bases). The DNA for the CDR3 is TGTGCCAGCAGTGCTCCCGGGACGGGGGGCTTAGCTTTCTTT. It codes for CASSAPGTGGLAFF.